This T cell receptor beta chain was sequenced during a study of blood T cell repertoires in COVID-19. This clone appeared a single time. V shed 8 bases and J shed 0 bases, with 10 bases lying between them. Germline V CDR1 and CDR2: KGHSH, LQKENI. This CDR3 has 14 residues. In the authors' methods: Quantification of nucleated cells was approximated via reference gene primer amplification. Assay used: immunoSEQ multiplex PCR; TCRdb lists only in-frame clones, some missing. D and trimming come from the DNA, and the V and J calls and clone size come from that table. The repertoire holds 350,000 to 500,000 clones, with roughly 90% as singletons.

The origin of this receptor is a woman between 18 and 30 years old who had been exposed to COVID-19. The chain uses TRBV18 and TRBJ2-2; D not resolved. The source material was PBMCs or T cells enriched from blood (not recorded which). The CDR3 protein is CASLLGANTGELFF. CDR3 coding DNA: TGTGCCAGCCTCCTGGGCGCGAACACCGGGGAGCTGTTTTTT.